This T cell receptor beta chain was sequenced during a study of T cell changes during pregnancy in multiple sclerosis. Data came from immunoSEQ multiplex PCR; TCRdb stores just in-frame clones and leaves some out. This table has some 81,000 clones, approximately 94% appearing once. CDR3 size: 14 residues. Trimming left V 0 bases short and J 6 bases short, with 9 bases between. CDR1 is LGHNA and CDR2 is YNFKEQ in the germline V gene. Sequenced material: peripheral blood, taken after pregnancy. The rearrangement joins TRBV4-2 to TRBJ1-5; D might be TRBD1 (6 bases). This sequence originates from a female donor in good health, enrolled as a control in a pregnancy study. CDR3 protein: CASSQDRGVQPQHF. The DNA for the CDR3 is TGTGCCAGCAGCCAAGACAGGGGTGTTCAGCCCCAGCATTTT.